The sequence of this TCR beta chain was determined in a study of radiotherapy plus CTLA-4 blockade in lung cancer. At the level of the study: Patients showed objective responses in 18% of cases, and disease control was achieved by approximately 30%. Notes on the study in general: An expansion of tumor-derived TCR clones occurred in blood after radiotherapy plus ipilimumab.

The assay was immunoSEQ multiplex PCR, and TCRdb's table has in-frame clones only and misses some. Among about 56,000 clones listed, 70% to 85% were seen once. V lost 6 bases and J lost 10, with 16 bases in between. This CDR3 spans 13 amino acids. CDR1 is MNHEY, CDR2 SVGAGI, per germline. On this clone itself: Its antigen is unknown.

The clonotype was recovered from a human donor with non-small cell lung cancer who had a complete response to radiotherapy plus ipilimumab. The sequences come from peripheral blood, collected from a patient treated with radiotherapy plus ipilimumab. The chain employs TRBV6-5 and TRBJ2-1, with D tentatively TRBD1 (5 bases). The CDR3 DNA is TGTGCCAGCAGCTCGCCAGGGTCCGGGGAGCAGTTCTTC. It translates to CASSSPGSGEQFF.